Each of the 21 T cell receptor beta chains below was sequenced from the same sample in a study of patients and donors after allogeneic stem cell transplantation. MiXCR, applied by TCRdb to the RT-PCR reads, yields one record per CDR3 protein. The sample has approximately 60,000 distinct CDR3 sequences; about an eighth are singletons. Material for sequencing was blood, either unsorted or a sorted T cell fraction (not recorded which). These receptor sequences come from a human donor who was either an allogeneic HSCT recipient or a stem cell or donor lymphocyte infusion donor (not recorded which). It is not recorded whose cells these are; they may come from a transplant donor.

The rearrangement joins TRBV29-1 to TRBJ2-5, with 10 positions matching TRBD1. This CDR3 has 12 amino acids. The V segment lost 6 bases and the J segment 3 bases; nucleotides outside the gene matches: 1. The germline gives CDR1 SQVTM, CDR2 ANQGSEA. The CDR3 reads CSVGQGEETQYF. Here the CDR3 DNA reads TGCAGCGTAGGACAGGGGGAAGAGACCCAGTACTTC.

V gene TRBV20-1 combines with J gene TRBJ2-7, with 9 positions matching TRBD2. CDR3 length equals 16 residues. CDR1 is DFQATT, CDR2 SNEGSKA, per germline (reference sequence). Trimming cost V 3 bases and J 0 bases; bases outside gene matches: 9. CDR3 sequence reads: CSASPVAGENSYEQYF. The CDR3 nucleotides read TGCAGTGCTAGTCCCGTAGCGGGAGAAAACTCCTACGAGCAGTACTTC.

This clonotype was picked up many times. The chain joins TRBV13 to TRBJ1-2; D is undetermined. The CDR3 loop spans 13 amino acids. The V and J ends lost 4 bases and 5 bases respectively, with 11 bases between them. Germline loops: CDR1 PRHDT, CDR2 FYEKMQ (reference sequence). The CDR3 DNA follows: TGTGCCAGCAGCTACGACTCCACATATGGCTACACCTTC. Its protein product is CASSYDSTYGYTF.

V and J are TRBV10-3 and TRBJ2-5; weak D call: TRBD2 (6 bases). V was cut by 0 bases and J by 2 bases, with 10 bases left in between. The CDR3 consists of 15 residues. Germline values: CDR1 ENHRY, CDR2 SYGVKD. CDR3 amino acids: CAISESRDSQETQYF. The CDR3 DNA reads TGTGCCATCAGTGAGTCCCGGGACTCGCAAGAGACCCAGTACTTC.

The table lists this clonotype with many counts. The chain recombines TRBV6-2 or TRBV6-3 with TRBJ2-3; the match to TRBD2 covers 11 bases. The CDR3 loop spans 19 amino acids. Germline CDR1 is MNHEY and CDR2 is SVGEGT. The V segment lost 3 bases and the J segment 2 bases; nucleotides outside the gene matches: 13. The CDR3: CASSYYTGTSGLPTDTQYF. DNA of the CDR3: TGTGCCAGCAGTTATTACACCGGGACTAGCGGACTTCCCACAGATACGCAGTATTTT.

There are many counts of this clonotype. This chain links TRBV30 with TRBJ2-5, with D tentatively TRBD2 (5 bases). Looked up from germline, CDR1 is GTSNPN and CDR2 is SVGIG (reference sequence). CDR3 size: 12 residues. V was pared by 6 bases and J by 4 bases, with 12 bases between. In DNA, the CDR3 is TGTGCCTGTAGCGCCCGCCTAGAGACCCAGTACTTC. Translating it yields CACSARLETQYF.

This clonotype was detected ten times or more. The rearrangement links TRBV20-1 to TRBJ1-4; no clear D. Germline CDR1 DFQATT, CDR2 SNEGSKA (reference sequence). Trimming took 2 bases from V and 7 from J, leaving 8 bases between them. The CDR3 is 12 amino acids. The CDR3 nucleotides are TGCAGTGCTAGATTTTCGGGTGAAAAACTGTTTTTT. It yields the protein CSARFSGEKLFF.

The genes are TRBV7-9 and TRBJ2-7; D possibly corresponds to TRBD1 (5 bases). The CDR3 runs to 15 residues. Germline V gene sequence: CDR1 SEHNR, CDR2 FQNEAQ (reference sequence). V lost 6 bases and J lost 1, with 16 bases in between. CDR3: CASRRIGQISYEQYF. For the CDR3, the DNA is TGTGCCAGCAGACGTATTGGACAAATATCCTACGAGCAGTACTTC.

The table lists this clonotype with a few counts. J is TRBJ2-7 and V is TRBV7-9; D remains ambiguous. The V end lost 2 bases, the J end lost 2 bases, and 7 bases lay between the germline ends. Germline V gives CDR1 SEHNR, CDR2 FQNEAQ (reference sequence). This CDR3 is 13 amino acids long. The CDR3 protein is CASSLPGPYEQYF. DNA for the CDR3: TGTGCCAGCAGCTTACCCGGTCCCTACGAGCAGTACTTC.

The chain couples TRBV6-5 to TRBJ2-7, with TRBD2 matching 7 bases. The CDR3 spans 14 residues. Germline CDR1 MNHEY, CDR2 SVGAGI. Germline trimming cut 6 bases from V and 3 bases from J; bases unmatched to any gene: 8. CDR3 protein: CASSLGLNIYEQYF. The CDR3 nucleotides are TGTGCCAGCAGCCTGGGACTAAACATCTACGAGCAGTACTTC.

The chain is built from TRBV6-5 and TRBJ2-1; 13 bases are a match to TRBD2. The CDR3 sequence is 16 residues long. The V and J ends lost 7 bases and 12 bases, in that order; junction bases with no gene match: 15. Germline V gene data show CDR1 as MNHEY and CDR2 as SVGAGI. CDR3 amino acids: CASTEVGRGLAGVQFF. Here the CDR3 DNA reads TGTGCCAGCACCGAGGTAGGCAGAGGACTAGCGGGAGTGCAGTTCTTC.

As for this clonotype: The conserved final phenylalanine or tryptophan is absent from the CDR3, which likely points to a read error. V gene TRBV13 combines with J gene TRBJ2-4, with a weak D call TRBD2 (6 bases). Per germline, CDR1 PRHDT and CDR2 FYEKMQ (reference sequence). V was cut by 6 bases and J by 0 bases, with 12 bases left in between. This CDR3 is 15 amino acids long. The CDR3 DNA follows: TGTGCCAGCAGTTCGGACTACCTAGCCAAAAACATTCAGTACTCC. This gives the protein CASSSDYLAKNIQYS.

This clonotype was recorded at least ten times. The chain combines TRBV4-2 with TRBJ2-7; D gene uncertain. Trimming stripped 2 bases from V and 2 bases from J, with 10 bases between. This CDR3 is built from 14 residues. Germline assignment: CDR1 LGHNA and CDR2 YNFKEQ. The CDR3 bases are TGTGCCAGCAGCCAAAAGACTTATCCCTACGAGCAGTACTTC. It encodes CASSQKTYPYEQYF.

This clonotype was picked up many times. The rearrangement uses TRBV29-1 and TRBJ1-1, with unresolved D. Germline CDR1 and CDR2: SQVTM and ANQGSEA. Trimming removed 6 bases from V and 4 bases from J, with 18 bases in between. This CDR3 region has 14 residues. CDR3 protein: CSVEGMVRGTEAFF. The DNA of the CDR3 is TGCAGCGTCGAGGGTATGGTTCGAGGCACTGAAGCTTTCTTT.

This clonotype showed up just once. This sequence may be a read error, since a much larger clone differs from it by one base. The chain couples TRBV11-2 to TRBJ2-5; D tentatively reads TRBD1 or TRBD2 (5 bases each). The V end was cut by 5 bases, the J end by 7 bases, with 17 bases between. The CDR3 runs 14 residues. Germline loops: CDR1 SGHAT, CDR2 FQNNGV. The CDR3 reads CASSPGRTIGTQYF. The DNA for the CDR3 is TGTGCCAGCAGCCCGGGACGTACGATAGGGACCCAGTACTTC.

This rearrangement joins TRBV6-1 to TRBJ1-6, with D tentatively TRBD1 (5 bases). The germline gives CDR1 MNHNS, CDR2 SASEGT. This CDR3 comprises 15 residues. V lost 1 base, J lost 5 bases, and 9 bases lay in between. The CDR3 reads CASSEVKTDNSPLHF. The DNA for the CDR3 is TGTGCCAGCAGTGAAGTAAAGACAGATAATTCACCCCTCCACTTT.

The V call is TRBV20-1, the J call TRBJ1-1; no firm D call. The CDR3 covers 13 residues. Germline V lookup: CDR1 DFQATT, CDR2 SNEGSKA (reference sequence). The germline V and J ends were trimmed by 1 base and 1 base, with 7 bases remaining between them. For the CDR3, the DNA is TGCAGTGCTAGAGCCCAGAAGAACACTGAAGCTTTCTTT. Encoded protein: CSARAQKNTEAFF.

The sample holds a few counts of this clonotype. J is TRBJ1-6 and V is TRBV30; D may be TRBD1 (5 bases). Looked up from germline, CDR1 is GTSNPN and CDR2 is SVGIG (reference sequence). V shed 8 bases and J shed 8 bases, with 16 bases lying between them. This CDR3 region has 13 residues. CDR3 sequence (DNA): TGTGCCCGGACCGGCAGGGACGATTCACCCCTCCACTTT. Encoded protein: CARTGRDDSPLHF.

In this sample, this clonotype turned up many times. V gene TRBV7-2 combines with J gene TRBJ1-6; 10 bases align to TRBD1. The V segment lost 1 base and the J segment 10 bases; nucleotides outside the gene matches: 4. Germline V gene data show CDR1 as SGHTA and CDR2 as FQGNSA. CDR3 size: 15 residues. Here the CDR3 DNA reads TGTGCCAGCAGCTTAGTGGACAGGGGGTTCTCACCCCTCCACTTT. This sequence encodes CASSLVDRGFSPLHF.

The CDR3: CASSIVESPGTDTQYF. CDR3 sequence (DNA): TGTGCCAGTAGTATAGTAGAATCCCCTGGTACAGATACGCAGTATTTT. The V call is TRBV19, the J call TRBJ2-3; no reliable D call. Germline V gene sequence: CDR1 LNHDA, CDR2 SQIVND (reference sequence). V was clipped by 1 base and J by 3 bases, with 14 bases between them. There are 16 residues in the CDR3.

This clonotype was found a few times. The rearrangement joins TRBV5-1 to TRBJ1-1; D not certain. This CDR3 has 13 residues. V was pared by 5 bases and J by 3 bases, with 11 bases between. The germline CDR1 and CDR2 sequences are SGHRS and YFSETQ. The CDR3: CASSITWDTEAFF. In DNA, the CDR3 is TGCGCCAGCAGTATCACCTGGGACACTGAAGCTTTCTTT.